The next 27 T cell receptor beta chains were all read from a single sample in a study of T cell repertoires in cytomegalovirus infection. TCRdb re-analysed the reads in MiXCR, keeping a single row per CDR3 protein. The profile shows 200,000 to 300,000 distinct CDR3 sequences, roughly 9% of them singletons. Sequenced: PBMCs. All receptors come from a human donor in good health (CMV status not recorded). Some clones in this sample may be carry-over from other donors' samples.

The V call is TRBV4-3, the J call TRBJ1-4, with D possibly matching TRBD1 (6 bases). V lost 1 base and J 5 bases, leaving 20 bases between the germline ends. The CDR3 consists of 18 residues. Per the germline V gene, CDR1 is LGHNA and CDR2 is YSLEER. CDR3 in amino acids: CASSQGEGHPEGNEKLFF. In nucleotides, the CDR3 is TGCGCCAGCAGCCAAGGAGAGGGACATCCCGAGGGGAATGAAAAACTGTTTTTT.

This clonotype was seen many times. The J gene is TRBJ2-2, the V gene TRBV7-2; D remains ambiguous. Germline loops: CDR1 SGHTA, CDR2 FQGNSA. The V and J ends lost 2 bases and 6 bases respectively, with 4 bases between them. The CDR3 contains 12 residues. The CDR3 coding sequence is TGTGCCAGCAGCTTAAGGTCCGGGGAGCTGTTTTTT. Translating it yields CASSLRSGELFF.

The chain has TRBV3-1 and TRBJ1-1; D is unclear. The CDR3 length is 14 residues. Germline V lookup: CDR1 LGHDT, CDR2 YNNKEL (reference sequence). V was pared by 4 bases and J by 0 bases, with 9 bases between. CDR3: CASSRELVNTEAFF. The CDR3 DNA follows: TGTGCCAGCAGCCGAGAATTGGTGAACACTGAAGCTTTCTTT.

This clonotype was recorded at least ten times. The chain has TRBV6-2 or TRBV6-3 and TRBJ2-7, with a tentative D call TRBD2 (5 bases). This CDR3 is 13 amino acids long. The V gene lost 8 bases and the J gene lost 2 bases, with 13 bases spanning the gap. Germline CDR1 reads MNHEY; CDR2 reads SVGEGT. The CDR3 DNA is TGTGCCAGCTGGGAAGCGGCCGCCTACGAGCAGTACTTC. Encoded protein: CASWEAAAYEQYF.

The rearrangement uses TRBV12-3 or TRBV12-4 and TRBJ1-1; D uncertain. The CDR3 is made up of 15 amino acids. V was shortened by 4 bases and J by 4 bases, with 16 bases between the two germline ends. In DNA, the CDR3 is TGTGCCAGCAGTTCCGAAGCGATCCGAGTCACTGAAGCTTTCTTT. It encodes CASSSEAIRVTEAFF.

In its sample, this clonotype was seen many times. This sequence joins TRBV28 and TRBJ2-7, with D perhaps TRBD2 (5 bases). CDR1 MDHEN and CDR2 SYDVKM come from the germline V gene. The CDR3 sequence is 18 residues long. V was cut by 3 bases and J by 1 base, with 22 bases left in between. CDR3 nucleotides: TGTGCCAGCAGTTTTTTCGCCTCTTTGAGGGTACGGTCCTACGAGCAGTACTTC. Translation gives CASSFFASLRVRSYEQYF.

V gene TRBV18 combines with J gene TRBJ1-3, with no clear D. Germline loops: CDR1 KGHSH, CDR2 LQKENI. This CDR3 contains 15 residues. Trimming pared 1 base from V and 3 bases from J, leaving 10 bases between. The CDR3, as DNA: TGTGCCAGCTCACCACGACTACTCGTTGGAAACACCATATATTTT. This sequence encodes CASSPRLLVGNTIYF.

V gene TRBV6-2 or TRBV6-3 combines with J gene TRBJ2-1; D not certain. Trimming shortened V by 0 bases and J by 4 bases, and 7 bases separated the two germline ends. CDR3 size: 14 residues. Germline values: CDR1 MNHEY, CDR2 SVGEGT. The CDR3 nucleotides are TGTGCCAGCAGTTACTCGGGCACTTACAATGAGCAGTTCTTC. Translated, it gives CASSYSGTYNEQFF.

In its sample, this clonotype was seen many times. J is TRBJ1-1 and V is TRBV12-5, with a weak D call TRBD1 (6 bases). Germline CDR1 is LGHNT and CDR2 is FRNRAP. Trimming pared 2 bases from V and 8 bases from J, leaving 9 bases between. This CDR3 has 12 amino acids. CDR3 amino acids: CASGLWGQEAFF. CDR3 sequence (DNA): TGTGCTAGTGGTTTGTGGGGACAAGAAGCTTTCTTT.

This clonotype was counted at least ten times. The rearrangement links TRBV7-2 to TRBJ2-7, with D perhaps matching TRBD1 or TRBD2 (5 bases each). CDR3 length equals 12 residues. Germline loops: CDR1 SGHTA, CDR2 FQGNSA. Deletions cut 4 bases from V and 6 bases from J, with 10 bases between. The CDR3, as DNA: TGTGCCAGCAGCTCGGGACCCTCCGAGCAGTACTTC. Its protein product is CASSSGPSEQYF.

The CDR3 nucleotides read TGTGCCTGGAGTGTAAATTGGAAAGGGAATACTGAAGCTTTCTTT. Translation: CAWSVNWKGNTEAFF. The genes are TRBV30 and TRBJ1-1; the D is unclear. Germline V gene data show CDR1 as GTSNPN and CDR2 as SVGIG (reference sequence). The ends were cut back, 0 bases at V and 5 bases at J, with 16 bases in the middle. CDR3 length: 15 amino acids.

This clonotype was seen at least ten times. V gene TRBV10-3 combines with J gene TRBJ2-7; D might be TRBD1 or TRBD2, each matching 7 bases. There are 13 residues in the CDR3. CDR1 and CDR2 from the germline V gene are ENHRY and SYGVKD. With 6 bases removed from V and 4 bases from J, the gap between germline ends came to 13 bases. This CDR3 is CAIRRQGGYEQYF. DNA of the CDR3: TGTGCCATCAGACGACAGGGAGGGTACGAGCAGTACTTC.

This clonotype occurred many times. The V gene is TRBV7-8, the J gene TRBJ2-1; 9 bases agree with TRBD2. CDR3 length: 15 amino acids. V dropped 4 bases and J dropped 6; count of bases not matched to a gene: 7. The germline CDR1 and CDR2 sequences are SGHVS and FQNEAQ. CDR3 in DNA: TGTGCCAGCAGCTGGGGACTAGCCGTCCGCAATGAGCAGTTCTTC. Its translation: CASSWGLAVRNEQFF.

This clonotype has a handful of counts. The rearrangement uses TRBV28 and TRBJ2-1, with D perhaps TRBD1 (7 bases). From germline, CDR1 is MDHEN and CDR2 SYDVKM. Between the trimmed V and J ends, which lost 7 bases and 5 bases, there was a span of 15 bases. The CDR3 spans 14 residues. The CDR3: CASTVGGTDNEQFF. CDR3 sequence (DNA): TGTGCCAGCACCGTCGGCGGGACAGACAATGAGCAGTTCTTC.

The V gene is TRBV10-2, the J gene TRBJ1-2, with TRBD1 matching over 9 bases. Germline lookup yields CDR1 WSHSY and CDR2 SAAADI. The CDR3 runs 15 residues. Trimming at V came to 6 bases and at J to 4 bases, leaving 9 bases not matched to a gene. The DNA of the CDR3 is TGCGCCAGCAGCGTGACCGGGACAGGGTCCTATGGCTACACCTTC. Its protein is CASSVTGTGSYGYTF.

V and J are TRBV19 and TRBJ2-1, with 13 bases matching TRBD2. V was pared by 9 bases and J by 10 bases, with 6 bases of the junction left unmatched. This CDR3 is 13 amino acids long. The germline CDR1 and CDR2 sequences are LNHDA and SQIVND (reference sequence). The DNA of the CDR3 is TGTGCCAGCGGGACTAGCGGGATTTTGGAGCAGTTCTTC. It yields the protein CASGTSGILEQFF.

In its sample, this clonotype was seen a few times. The chain employs TRBV20-1 and TRBJ1-5; D possibly corresponds to TRBD1 (5 bases). Trimming took off 4 bases at V and 6 bases at J, with 13 bases between the two ends. CDR3 length: 13 residues. Germline lookup yields CDR1 DFQATT and CDR2 SNEGSKA (reference sequence). The CDR3 reads CSANQGPGQPQHF. In nucleotides, the CDR3 is TGCAGTGCTAACCAGGGCCCCGGTCAGCCCCAGCATTTT.

This clonotype was seen many times. This chain connects TRBV7-2 to TRBJ1-5; no reliable D call. The V gene's germline CDR1 is SGHTA and CDR2 FQGNSA. Trimming took 0 bases from V and 5 from J, leaving 11 bases between them. This CDR3 has 15 amino acids. The CDR3 loop is CASSLAPTEDQPQHF. The DNA of the CDR3 is TGTGCCAGCAGCTTAGCGCCTACAGAGGATCAGCCCCAGCATTTT.

Only a few counts were recorded for this clonotype. As DNA, the CDR3 is TGTGCCAGTAGCCCCCCCGCAAACACTGAAGCTTTCTTT. This translates into CASSPPANTEAFF. This chain uses TRBV19 with TRBJ1-1, with D uncertain. This CDR3 comprises 13 residues. Trimming removed 6 bases at V and 2 bases at J, with 10 bases between. Germline CDR1 reads LNHDA; CDR2 reads SQIVND (reference sequence).

There are many counts of this clonotype. The chain links TRBV28 to TRBJ1-1, with D tentatively TRBD1 (5 bases). The CDR3 covers 15 residues. The germline CDR1 and CDR2 sequences are MDHEN and SYDVKM. The V and J ends lost 6 bases and 6 bases respectively, with 20 bases between them. The chain's CDR3 is CASSSMPGSGPEAFF. For the CDR3, the DNA is TGTGCCAGCAGCTCGATGCCGGGGTCGGGACCTGAAGCTTTCTTT. The entire variable domain, with the rest obtained from reference TRBV28 and TRBJ1-1, is as follows: DVKVTQSSRYLVKRTGEKVFLECVQDMDHENMFWYRQDPGLGLRLIYFSYDVKMKEKGDIPEGYSVSREKKERFSLILESASTNQTSMYLCASSSMPGSGPEAFFGQGTRLTVV.

This clonotype has a count of ten or more. The V call is TRBV7-2, the J call TRBJ1-1; D might be TRBD1 (6 bases). Germline CDR1 is SGHTA and CDR2 is FQGNSA. Between the trimmed V and J ends, which lost 6 bases and 0 bases, there was a span of 11 bases. The CDR3 extends over 14 amino acids. The CDR3 sequence: CASRSGTLNTEAFF. The DNA of the CDR3 is TGTGCCAGCAGATCCGGGACACTGAACACTGAAGCTTTCTTT.

This clonotype appeared many times. The chain combines TRBV28 with TRBJ1-1; D uncertain. CDR3 length: 13 residues. The germline V gene has CDR1 MDHEN and CDR2 SYDVKM. V lost 5 bases to trimming and J lost 0 bases, with 7 bases between them. The CDR3 loop reads CASSPRMNTEAFF. The CDR3, as DNA: TGTGCCAGCAGTCCCAGGATGAACACTGAAGCTTTCTTT.

This clonotype was recorded a few times. V usage is TRBV20-1 and J usage is TRBJ2-3, with a tentative D call TRBD2 (6 bases). This CDR3 is built from 17 residues. CDR1 is DFQATT and CDR2 is SNEGSKA in the germline V gene (reference sequence). Trimming stripped 6 bases from V and 3 bases from J, with 25 bases between. CDR3 residues: CSASVGGRGRGTDTQYF. The CDR3 coding sequence is TGCAGTGCCAGCGTCGGGGGAAGGGGAAGAGGTACAGATACGCAGTATTTT.

Many counts were recorded for this clonotype. The gene calls are TRBV7-9 and TRBJ2-2; possibly TRBD1 or TRBD2 for D (6 bases each). CDR3 length: 16 amino acids. The germline CDR1 and CDR2 sequences are SEHNR and FQNEAQ (reference sequence). Between the trimmed V and J ends, which lost 5 bases and 0 bases, there was a span of 13 bases. Here the CDR3 reads CASSLLGGSNTGELFF. CDR3 nucleotide sequence: TGTGCCAGCAGCCTACTGGGGGGCTCGAACACCGGGGAGCTGTTTTTT.

This clonotype was picked up many times. The chain recombines TRBV7-2 with TRBJ2-4; no clear D. Looked up from germline, CDR1 is SGHTA and CDR2 is FQGNSA. V was clipped by 2 bases and J by 3 bases, with 5 bases between them. The CDR3 totals 13 residues. The CDR3 DNA follows: TGTGCCAGCAGCTTACCAGGCAAAAACATTCAGTACTTC. Encoded protein: CASSLPGKNIQYF.

This clonotype was recorded at least ten times. The genes are TRBV27 and TRBJ1-2; 7 positions agree with TRBD1. The ends lost 4 bases at V and 6 bases at J; junction bases unmatched: 14. Germline-derived CDR1 and CDR2 are MNHEY and SMNVEV (reference sequence). The CDR3 sequence is 16 residues long. The CDR3 DNA follows: TGTGCCAGCAGTTCTCCGGACAGGCTCACTATCAATGGCTACACCTTC. This translates into CASSSPDRLTINGYTF.

This clonotype was picked up a small number of times. The V call is TRBV7-2, the J call TRBJ2-3; D ambiguous. Germline CDR1 and CDR2: SGHTA and FQGNSA. The CDR3 totals 15 residues. The germline V and J ends were trimmed by 1 base and 4 bases, with 12 bases remaining between them. CDR3 coding DNA: TGTGCCAGCAGCTTAGGGCTGTCTGGGCCAGATACGCAGTATTTT. Protein product: CASSLGLSGPDTQYF.